Each of the 11 T cell receptor beta chains below was sequenced from the same sample in a study of blood T cells in healthy people across ages. Then a second PCR, running roughly 7 to 12 cycles, was carried out with a sample-barcoded 5' primer and a J-beta primer mix. TCRdb called the 5' RACE reads again in MiXCR, with one record for every CDR3 protein. Here the sample spans around 900,000 distinct CDR3 sequences, about 53% being singletons. The sequenced sample was blood. All receptors come from a woman in her sixties or seventies in good health.

V usage is TRBV18 and J usage is TRBJ2-7, with 8 bases that match TRBD1. The germline V gene has CDR1 KGHSH and CDR2 LQKENI. The CDR3 covers 14 residues. V lost 4 bases and J lost 5; bases outside the gene matches: 7. CDR3 protein: CASSHKGQADEQYF. Written as DNA, the CDR3 is TGTGCCAGCTCACATAAGGGACAGGCCGACGAGCAGTACTTC.

The chain couples TRBV7-6 to TRBJ2-5; the D is unclear. CDR1 is SGHVS and CDR2 is FNYEAQ in the germline V gene. The CDR3 extends over 15 amino acids. V dropped 6 bases and J dropped 5 bases, with 19 bases sitting between them. CDR3 region: CASRTTPTSRETQYF. For the CDR3, the DNA is TGTGCCAGCAGGACCACCCCCACATCTAGGGAGACCCAGTACTTC.

The V and J genes are TRBV6-6 and TRBJ1-6, with TRBD1 as a possible D gene (5 bases). The V gene lost 5 bases and the J gene lost 14 bases, with 13 bases spanning the gap. The germline gives CDR1 MNHNY, CDR2 SVGAGI (reference sequence). The CDR3 is 12 amino acids. CDR3 region: CASSTSRVTLHF. Here the CDR3 DNA reads TGTGCCAGCAGTACTTCCAGGGTTACCCTCCACTTT.

J is TRBJ2-5 and V is TRBV28, with 9 bases that match TRBD1. Germline loops: CDR1 MDHEN, CDR2 SYDVKM. V gave up 4 bases and J gave up 13 bases; unmatched junction bases: 13. The CDR3 sequence is 14 residues long. CDR3 amino acids: CASSYAGTGRMRYF. The CDR3 nucleotides are TGTGCCAGCAGTTACGCCGGGACAGGGAGGATGAGGTACTTC.

The chain recombines TRBV24-1 with TRBJ2-7, with D perhaps TRBD2 (5 bases). Trimming removed 1 base at V and 4 bases at J, with 22 bases between. The CDR3 has 18 residues. In germline, CDR1 is KGHDR, CDR2 SFDVKD. CDR3: CATSDFPDRGRAWYEQYF. For the CDR3, the DNA is TGTGCCACCAGTGATTTCCCTGATCGTGGGAGAGCATGGTACGAGCAGTACTTC.

The chain combines TRBV3-1 with TRBJ2-5, with 9 bases lining up with TRBD2. The CDR3 loop spans 16 amino acids. V was clipped by 3 bases and J by 4 bases; unmatched bases: 9. Germline V gene sequence: CDR1 LGHDT, CDR2 YNNKEL (reference sequence). CDR3 in DNA: TGTGCCAGCAGCCACGTAGCGGGAGTATTAGTAGAGACCCAGTACTTC. It specifies CASSHVAGVLVETQYF.

The rearrangement joins TRBV6-5 to TRBJ2-1, with 9 positions matching TRBD2. Germline CDR1 is MNHEY and CDR2 is SVGAGI. After removal of 5 bases from V and 1 base from J, the junction contained 15 bases not matched to a gene. The CDR3 is 19 residues long. CDR3 loop: CASSLPSGSGRRSYNEQFF. The DNA for the CDR3 is TGTGCCAGCAGTCTACCTTCGGGTAGCGGGAGAAGGTCCTACAATGAGCAGTTCTTC.

This clonotype was counted a single time. The V gene is TRBV5-1, the J gene TRBJ2-1; 7 nucleotides align to TRBD2. Germline V CDR1 and CDR2: SGHRS, YFSETQ. This CDR3 contains 16 residues. The junction had 8 bases not matched to a gene; V was cut back by 1 base and J by 4 bases. CDR3 DNA: TGCGCCAGCAGCTTGAGAGGGCTAGCGGATTACAATGAGCAGTTCTTC. Amino acid sequence: CASSLRGLADYNEQFF.

Only a few counts were recorded for this clonotype. CDR3 nucleotide sequence: TGTGCCAGCAGTTACAACTCCCCGACTAGCGGGAGCTCCTACGAGCAGTACTTC. Translation gives CASSYNSPTSGSSYEQYF. This chain links TRBV6-5 with TRBJ2-7, with TRBD2 matching 12 bases. The V and J ends lost 2 bases and 0 bases, in that order; junction bases with no gene match: 8. Looked up from germline, CDR1 is MNHEY and CDR2 is SVGAGI. CDR3 length equals 18 residues.

The V gene is TRBV6-2 or TRBV6-3, the J gene TRBJ2-4; D uncertain. Germline assignment: CDR1 MNHEY and CDR2 SVGEGT. The CDR3 is made up of 14 amino acids. V lost 2 bases to trimming and J lost 6 bases, with 11 bases between them. The CDR3 reads CASSYPGNLNIQYF. The CDR3 bases are TGTGCCAGCAGTTACCCTGGGAACCTAAACATTCAGTACTTC.

Only a few counts were recorded for this clonotype. The V and J genes are TRBV2 and TRBJ2-1; 10 nucleotides agree with TRBD2. Germline values: CDR1 SNHLY, CDR2 FYNNEI. The ends lost 4 bases at V and 6 bases at J; junction bases unmatched: 9. CDR3 length equals 16 residues. CDR3 protein: CASSVGRTSGANEQFF. The DNA for the CDR3 is TGTGCCAGCAGTGTGGGTAGGACTAGCGGAGCCAATGAGCAGTTCTTC.